This T cell receptor beta chain was retrieved from a study of blood T cell repertoires in COVID-19. In the authors' workflow: It was from reference gene primer amplification that nucleated cell counts were estimated. The assay was immunoSEQ multiplex PCR, and TCRdb's table has in-frame clones only and misses some. The DNA was the basis for D and trimming; V, J and clone size are from that table. The sample holds 200,000 to 300,000 clones, 88% seen once. With 6 bases clipped from V and 9 bases from J, the junction kept 9 bases outside the gene matches. CDR3 length: 14 amino acids. Germline loops: CDR1 SGHTA, CDR2 FQGNSA.

Sequencing input: peripheral blood. This sequence originates from a woman younger than 45 with acute or convalescent COVID-19. The chain combines TRBV7-2 with TRBJ2-7; 12 nucleotides line up with TRBD2. The CDR3: CASSLTSGSLAQYF. As DNA, the CDR3 is TGTGCCAGCAGTCTGACTAGCGGGAGCCTCGCGCAGTACTTC. The variable domain in full, with the rest retrieved from reference TRBV7-2 and TRBJ2-7, is GAGVSQSPSNKVTEKGKDVELRCDPISGHTALYWYRQSLGQGLEFLIYFQGNSAPDKSGLPSDRFSAERTGGSVSTLTIQRTQQEDSAVYLCASSLTSGSLAQYFGPGTRLTVT.